This T cell receptor beta chain stems from a study of radiation and T cells in renal cell carcinoma. CDR3 length: 11 residues. Germline values: CDR1 DFQATT, CDR2 SNEGSKA (reference sequence). V lost 1 base and J 10 bases, leaving 8 bases between the germline ends. Sample time point: baseline pretreatment blood. Treatment given: 15 Gy SBRT to primary tumor, nephrectomy 4 weeks later. Findings of the study overall: Baseline intratumoral clonotype presence is unknown without pretreatment biopsies. In blood, top tumor clones expanded by 2 weeks, shrinking by 4.

Only in-frame clones appear in the TCRdb table, and some are missing; sequencing was by immunoSEQ multiplex PCR. This sample yields tens of thousands of clones, of which approximately 84% are seen a single time; approximately 6.8% belongs to the top ten. In regard to this clone: Its target is not known.

This specimen was blood, taken from a patient whose treatment included radiotherapy and nephrectomy. The receptor was isolated from a man in his sixties with renal cell carcinoma. The chain recombines TRBV20-1 with TRBJ2-1; D is uncertain. CDR3 loop: CSARVGWEQFF. The DNA of the CDR3 is TGCAGTGCTAGAGTGGGCTGGGAGCAGTTCTTC.